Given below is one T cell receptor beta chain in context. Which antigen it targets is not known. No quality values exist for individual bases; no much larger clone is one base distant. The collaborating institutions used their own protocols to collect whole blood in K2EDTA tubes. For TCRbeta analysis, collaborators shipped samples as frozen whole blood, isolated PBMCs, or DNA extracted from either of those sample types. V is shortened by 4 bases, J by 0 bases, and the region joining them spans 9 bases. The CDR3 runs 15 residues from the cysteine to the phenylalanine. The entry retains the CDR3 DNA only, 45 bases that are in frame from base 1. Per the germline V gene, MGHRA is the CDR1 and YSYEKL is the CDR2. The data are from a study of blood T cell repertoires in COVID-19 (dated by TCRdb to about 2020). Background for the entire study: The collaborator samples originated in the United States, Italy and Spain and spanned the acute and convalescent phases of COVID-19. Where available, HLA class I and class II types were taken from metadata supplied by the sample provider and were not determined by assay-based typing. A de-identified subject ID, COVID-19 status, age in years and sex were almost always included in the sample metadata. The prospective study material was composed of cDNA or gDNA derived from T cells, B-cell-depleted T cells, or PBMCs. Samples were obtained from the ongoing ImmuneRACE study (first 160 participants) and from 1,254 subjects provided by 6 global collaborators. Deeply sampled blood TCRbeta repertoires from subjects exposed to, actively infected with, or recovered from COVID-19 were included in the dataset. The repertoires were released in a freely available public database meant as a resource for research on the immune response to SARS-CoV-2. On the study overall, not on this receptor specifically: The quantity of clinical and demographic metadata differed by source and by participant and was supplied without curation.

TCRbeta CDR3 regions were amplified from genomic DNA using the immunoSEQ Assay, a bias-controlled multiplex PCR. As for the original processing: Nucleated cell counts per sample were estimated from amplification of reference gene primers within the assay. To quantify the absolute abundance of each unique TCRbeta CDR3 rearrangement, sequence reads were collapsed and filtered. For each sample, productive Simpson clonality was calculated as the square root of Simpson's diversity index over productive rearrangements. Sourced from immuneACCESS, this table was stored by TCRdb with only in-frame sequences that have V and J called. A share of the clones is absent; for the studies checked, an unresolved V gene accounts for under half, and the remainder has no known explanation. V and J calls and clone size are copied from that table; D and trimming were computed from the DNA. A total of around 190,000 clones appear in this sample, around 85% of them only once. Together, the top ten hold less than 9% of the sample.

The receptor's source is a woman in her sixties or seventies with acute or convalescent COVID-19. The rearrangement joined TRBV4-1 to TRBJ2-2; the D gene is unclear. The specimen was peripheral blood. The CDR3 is CASSLGHPNTGELFF. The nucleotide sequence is TGCGCCAGCAGCCTGGGCCACCCGAACACCGGGGAGCTGTTTTTT.